The 25 T cell receptor beta chains listed next were all sequenced from one sample in a study of regulatory and conventional T cells in RAG deficiency. The method was immunoSEQ multiplex PCR; TCRdb's version includes in-frame clones alone and lacks a portion of them. The sample lists 5,500 to 8,500 clones, roughly 78% occurring once. The sample was also linked to a second study, of regulatory T cells. From that paper: Amplification used 52 TRBV primers and 13 TRBJ primers.

The source material was CD8+ T cells sorted from blood. Every receptor here comes from a human donor in good health.

The CDR3 region is CASSSRDRVREQFF. The DNA for the CDR3 is TGTGCCAGCAGTTCCCGGGACAGGGTCCGTGAGCAGTTCTTC. The V call is TRBV6-5, the J call TRBJ2-1; 9 nucleotides agree with TRBD1. Germline V gene data show CDR1 as MNHEY and CDR2 as SVGAGI. J lost 9 bases, V lost 4 bases, and 7 bases had no gene match. This CDR3 comprises 14 residues.

The rearrangement uses TRBV4-1 and TRBJ1-1, with no clear D. Between the trimmed V and J ends, which lost 3 bases and 1 base, there was a span of 12 bases. Germline V gene sequence: CDR1 MGHRA, CDR2 YSYEKL. This CDR3 contains 15 residues. The CDR3 reads CASSQAQSPNTEAFF. DNA for the CDR3: TGCGCCAGCAGCCAGGCACAAAGTCCGAACACTGAAGCTTTCTTT.

This clone was observed a handful of times. This chain connects TRBV9 to TRBJ2-1; no reliable D call. CDR1 SGDLS and CDR2 YYNGEE come from the germline V gene. This CDR3 contains 11 residues. V lost 0 bases and J lost 8, with 3 bases in between. The CDR3 sequence is CASSVDDEQFF. The CDR3 nucleotides read TGTGCCAGCAGCGTAGATGATGAGCAGTTCTTC. Drawing the rest from reference TRBV9 and TRBJ2-1, the complete variable domain is DSGVTQTPKHLITATGQRVTLRCSPRSGDLSVYWYQQSLDQGLQFLIQYYNGEERAKGNILERFSAQQFPDLHSELNLSSLELGDSALYFCASSVDDEQFFGPGTRLTVL.

This chain uses TRBV27 with TRBJ2-1; D is perhaps TRBD1 (6 bases). V dropped 5 bases and J dropped 7 bases, with 15 bases sitting between them. The germline V gene has CDR1 MNHEY and CDR2 SMNVEV (reference sequence). The CDR3 runs to 14 residues. The CDR3: CASSLPGTTNEQFF. CDR3 in DNA: TGTGCCAGCAGTCTCCCCGGGACAACTAATGAGCAGTTCTTC.

V gene TRBV5-1 combines with J gene TRBJ2-1; TRBD1 matches 10 bases. V trimming: 4 bases; J trimming: 1 base; junction bases outside the gene matches: 14. The germline V gene encodes CDR1 SGHRS and CDR2 YFSETQ. CDR3 length equals 19 residues. In nucleotides, the CDR3 is TGCGCCAGCAGCGGGGGGACAGGGGTTTGGTCGGAATCCTACAATGAGCAGTTCTTC. It yields the protein CASSGGTGVWSESYNEQFF.

The chain joins TRBV9 to TRBJ2-7; the D gene could be TRBD1 or TRBD2 (5 bases each). The V gene's germline CDR1 is SGDLS and CDR2 YYNGEE. Between the trimmed V and J ends, which lost 3 bases and 1 base, there was a span of 11 bases. This CDR3 has 14 amino acids. The CDR3 coding sequence is TGTGCCAGCAGCGCCGAGGGGCGGTCCTACGAGCAGTACTTC. Its translation is CASSAEGRSYEQYF.

V usage is TRBV2 and J usage is TRBJ2-7; the match to TRBD1 covers 10 bases. CDR3 length: 13 amino acids. V lost 10 bases, J lost 6 bases, and 9 bases stayed unmatched. Germline CDR1 and CDR2: SNHLY and FYNNEI. CDR3 coding DNA: TGTGCCAACAAGGGACAGGGGCCTCCCGAGCAGTACTTC. Its translation is CANKGQGPPEQYF.

V usage is TRBV7-9 and J usage is TRBJ2-5, with 11 positions matching TRBD2. Trimming cost V 7 bases and J 4 bases; bases outside gene matches: 5. Germline CDR1 reads SEHNR; CDR2 reads FQNEAQ (reference sequence). CDR3 size: 14 residues. CDR3 residues: CASKVAGGPETQYF. As DNA, the CDR3 is TGTGCCAGCAAAGTAGCGGGGGGGCCAGAGACCCAGTACTTC. Full variable domain (remainder filled in from reference TRBV7-9 and TRBJ2-5): DTGVSQNPRHKITKRGQNVTFRCDPISEHNRLYWYRQTLGQGPEFLTYFQNEAQLEKSRLLSDRFSAERPKGSFSTLEIQRTEQGDSAMYLCASKVAGGPETQYFGPGTRLLVL.

The chain employs TRBV27 and TRBJ1-1, with a possible D match to TRBD1 (5 bases). Trimming removed 2 bases at V and 7 bases at J, with 17 bases between. Germline V CDR1 and CDR2: MNHEY, SMNVEV (reference sequence). The CDR3 has 15 amino acids. CDR3 sequence: CASSLPGRTASEAFF. CDR3 DNA sequence: TGTGCCAGCAGTTTACCGGGACGTACCGCCAGTGAAGCTTTCTTT.

The chain is built from TRBV4-2 and TRBJ2-1; possible D gene TRBD2, 7 bases. The ends were cut back, 4 bases at V and 4 bases at J, with 20 bases in the middle. The CDR3 consists of 17 residues. Germline V gives CDR1 LGHNA, CDR2 YNFKEQ. CDR3 nucleotide sequence: TGTGCCAGCAGCCCCCAGCCGTTGGGGGGGGCTTACAATGAGCAGTTCTTC. This sequence encodes CASSPQPLGGAYNEQFF.

The V gene is TRBV6-1, the J gene TRBJ1-5, with D tentatively TRBD1 (5 bases). Trimming stripped 8 bases from V and 2 bases from J, with 13 bases between. CDR1 MNHNS and CDR2 SASEGT come from the germline V gene. The CDR3 totals 14 residues. CDR3 amino acids: CASGRDGGNQPQHF. DNA for the CDR3: TGTGCCAGCGGCCGGGACGGGGGCAATCAGCCCCAGCATTTT.

The V gene is TRBV25-1, the J gene TRBJ2-7; D is possibly TRBD1 (5 bases). The germline V gene has CDR1 MGHDK and CDR2 SYGVNS. CDR3 size: 13 residues. Trimming stripped 3 bases from V and 4 bases from J, with 10 bases between. CDR3 nucleotides: TGTGCCAGCAGTGATACGACAGTATACGAGCAGTACTTC. It translates to CASSDTTVYEQYF.

The CDR3 region has the DNA TGTGCCAGCATTGGGGGACAGGGCTACAATGAGCAGTTCTTC. It encodes CASIGGQGYNEQFF. The chain joins TRBV27 to TRBJ2-1; 9 bases map to TRBD1. The CDR3 spans 14 residues. Per germline, CDR1 MNHEY and CDR2 SMNVEV (reference sequence). The V segment lost 7 bases and the J segment 3 bases; nucleotides outside the gene matches: 4.

V is TRBV9 and J is TRBJ2-1; possibly TRBD2 for D (6 bases). V was clipped by 3 bases and J by 7 bases, with 14 bases between them. The CDR3 extends over 14 amino acids. Germline lookup yields CDR1 SGDLS and CDR2 YYNGEE. Here the CDR3 DNA reads TGTGCCAGCAGCGAAGGAGGGTTGGGAAATGAGCAGTTCTTC. Encoded protein: CASSEGGLGNEQFF.

The V and J genes are TRBV9 and TRBJ2-1, with 8 nucleotides matching TRBD2. Germline V gene sequence: CDR1 SGDLS, CDR2 YYNGEE. This CDR3 is built from 16 residues. V trimming: 0 bases; J trimming: 9 bases; junction bases outside the gene matches: 11. DNA of the CDR3: TGTGCCAGCAGCGTAGTGCGGGGGGCCCCCGGGGTTGAGCAGTTCTTC. Its translation is CASSVVRGAPGVEQFF. Full variable domain (rest looked up from reference TRBV9 and TRBJ2-1): DSGVTQTPKHLITATGQRVTLRCSPRSGDLSVYWYQQSLDQGLQFLIQYYNGEERAKGNILERFSAQQFPDLHSELNLSSLELGDSALYFCASSVVRGAPGVEQFFGPGTRLTVL.

This clone was counted a single time. The rearrangement links TRBV7-9 to TRBJ2-7, with D uncertain. The CDR3 is 14 residues long. Trimming took off 1 base at V and 3 bases at J, with 10 bases between the two ends. Germline V gives CDR1 SEHNR, CDR2 FQNEAQ (reference sequence). The CDR3 DNA reads TGTGCCAGCAGCTTAGGGGTCCCGGGCTACGAGCAGTACTTC. Its protein is CASSLGVPGYEQYF.

This clone was detected a few times. The rearrangement links TRBV11-3 to TRBJ1-6; D is uncertain. V lost 1 base to trimming and J lost 7 bases, with 11 bases between them. In germline, CDR1 is SGHNT, CDR2 YENEEA. This CDR3 has 15 residues. As DNA, the CDR3 is TGTGCCAGCAGCTTAGTTTGGGAGAAGAATTCACCCCTCCACTTT. Amino acids: CASSLVWEKNSPLHF. The full variable domain, in which reference TRBV11-3 and TRBJ1-6 provide the parts outside the CDR3, is EAGVVQSPRYKIIEKKQPVAFWCNPISGHNTLYWYLQNLGQGPELLIRYENEEAVDDSQLPKDRFSAERLKGVDSTLKIQPAELGDSAVYLCASSLVWEKNSPLHFGNGTRLTVT.

J is TRBJ1-3 and V is TRBV19, with unresolved D. The V end was cut by 3 bases, the J end by 0 bases, with 18 bases between. Germline lookup yields CDR1 LNHDA and CDR2 SQIVND (reference sequence). The CDR3 runs to 18 residues. The CDR3 DNA is TGTGCCAGTAGTATTAGAGGGCGCGGCCTTTTCTCTGGAAACACCATATATTTT. Translation gives CASSIRGRGLFSGNTIYF.

This chain connects TRBV6-5 to TRBJ2-3, with TRBD1 matching 12 bases. V trimming: 6 bases; J trimming: 4 bases; junction bases outside the gene matches: 5. From germline, CDR1 is MNHEY and CDR2 SVGAGI. The CDR3 has 15 residues. The DNA of the CDR3 is TGTGCCAGCAGCTCCGGGACAGGGGGCGCAGATACGCAGTATTTT. Encoded protein: CASSSGTGGADTQYF.

The V gene is TRBV27, the J gene TRBJ2-6; D uncertain. The CDR3 covers 17 residues. V shed 6 bases and J shed 1 base, with 16 bases lying between them. Germline CDR1 reads MNHEY; CDR2 reads SMNVEV (reference sequence). The DNA for the CDR3 is TGTGCCAGCAGCTTCGCGCCAGCCTCATCTGGGGCCAACGTCCTGACTTTC. Its translation: CASSFAPASSGANVLTF.

The chain links TRBV10-2 to TRBJ2-1; 14 bases map to TRBD2. The CDR3 totals 19 residues. From germline, CDR1 is WSHSY and CDR2 SAAADI. V shed 7 bases, J shed 4 bases, and the junction held 15 bases outside the gene matches. The CDR3 bases are TGCGCCAGCAACCCAACGGGACTAGCGGGGGAAGTTTCTTACAATGAGCAGTTCTTC. Protein product: CASNPTGLAGEVSYNEQFF.

This chain links TRBV30 with TRBJ2-7; D call uncertain. This CDR3 is built from 11 residues. Trimming stripped 0 bases from V and 5 bases from J, with 5 bases between. Germline V CDR1 and CDR2: GTSNPN, SVGIG (reference sequence). The CDR3 spells CAWSVTHEQYF. The CDR3 nucleotides are TGTGCCTGGAGTGTAACCCACGAGCAGTACTTC.

This clone has only a few counts. The rearrangement uses TRBV7-9 and TRBJ1-5; the D is unclear. From germline, CDR1 is SEHNR and CDR2 FQNEAQ (reference sequence). The V end lost 1 base, the J end lost 10 bases, and 8 bases lay between the germline ends. This CDR3 has 12 residues. The CDR3 region has the DNA TGTGCCAGCAGCTTAGTGACGAGCCCCCAGCATTTT. Amino acids: CASSLVTSPQHF.

V and J are TRBV14 and TRBJ2-1; 8 bases match TRBD1. Losses at the gene ends were 5 bases for V and 8 bases for J; bases not matched to a gene: 11. The CDR3 is 15 amino acids. In germline, CDR1 is SGHDN, CDR2 FVKESK. The CDR3 protein is CASSFIQGGVDEQFF. Here the CDR3 DNA reads TGTGCCAGCAGCTTTATACAGGGGGGTGTGGATGAGCAGTTCTTC.

The V call is TRBV9, the J call TRBJ1-1, with 8 bases identical to TRBD1. J was trimmed by 10 bases and V by 3 bases; bases with no gene match: 8. The CDR3 is 13 amino acids. Germline V gene data show CDR1 as SGDLS and CDR2 as YYNGEE. CDR3 sequence (DNA): TGTGCCAGCAGCGGGACAGGGCGGGGGGTAGCTTTCTTT. Translation gives CASSGTGRGVAFF.